This T cell receptor beta chain is drawn from a study of shared clonotypes between healthy human individuals. Study-wide results and caveats: Generation probabilities of non-shared clonotypes were lower (relative to those shared by all four donors). Investigators collected only blood, and repertoires in tissues likely differ.

The V and J ends lost 5 bases and 7 bases respectively, with 9 bases between them. CDR1 SGHAT and CDR2 FQNNGV come from the germline V gene. The CDR3 is made up of 13 amino acids. CD4+ cells yielded CD45RA+ naive and CD45RA-negative memory subsets. Each cell subset's genomic DNA was divided evenly among several immunoSEQ plates. Profiled with immunoSEQ multiplex PCR; TCRdb holds only in-frame clones, not every one. The sample carries 2 million to 3 million clones, around nine tenths recorded once. Only a few counts were recorded for this clone. Its antigen remains unknown. The sample taken for sequencing was naive CD4+ T cells sorted from blood. The sample's subset: CD45RA+ positively selected. The clonotype was recovered from a man aged 18 to 29 in good health. This sequence joins TRBV11-2 and TRBJ1-6; D gene uncertain. The CDR3 region is CASSLSGNSPLHF. The CDR3 DNA sequence: TGTGCCAGCAGCCTAAGTGGGAATTCACCCCTCCACTTT.